This T cell receptor (beta chain) was retrieved from a study of cytomegalovirus exposure and HLA in healthy donors. The PCR used 60 Vbeta and 13 Jbeta primers. Libraries were prepared by immunoSEQ multiplex PCR; TCRdb keeps only in-frame clonotypes and omits some of them. The table has about 140,000 clones, 80% seen once; the top ten hold around 4.4%. CDR3 length: 17 amino acids. The V and J ends lost 0 bases and 1 base respectively, with 18 bases between them. The V gene's germline CDR1 is GTSNPN and CDR2 SVGIG (reference sequence). This receptor was taken from a man aged 40-49 years in good health and CMV-seronegative. Input material: PBMCs. The J gene is TRBJ1-1, the V gene TRBV30, with D maybe TRBD1 (5 bases). CDR3 region: CAWSVIGALKENTEAFF. Written as DNA, the CDR3 is TGTGCCTGGAGTGTTATTGGGGCCCTGAAGGAGAACACTGAAGCTTTCTTT.